The 26 T cell receptor beta chains presented below share a single source sample, sequenced in a study of prognosis after radiotherapy for stage I lung cancer. The study amplified the TCR beta CDR3 region from genomic DNA. This amplification was carried out by two rounds of multiplex PCR. Primers were specific to each TRBV and TRBJ gene in first-round PCR. TCRdb re-analysed the multiplex PCR reads in MiXCR, keeping a single row per CDR3 protein. This sample yields around 27,000 distinct CDR3 sequences, of which around 30% are seen a single time; 12% belongs to the top ten. Sequenced material: PBMCs, taken before or after stereotactic body radiation therapy (not recorded which). These receptors originate from a donor over 45 with non-small cell lung cancer.

The genes are TRBV6-5 and TRBJ2-5, with D perhaps matching TRBD2 (6 bases). Germline CDR1 is MNHEY and CDR2 is SVGAGI. CDR3 size: 12 residues. V lost 2 bases and J lost 9, with 10 bases in between. DNA of the CDR3: TGTGCCAGCAGTTACCACGGAGGGGCCCAGTACTTC. It specifies CASSYHGGAQYF.

This clonotype was observed at least ten times. The J gene is TRBJ2-2, the V gene TRBV7-6, with D possibly TRBD2 on 6 matching bases. V was cut by 1 base and J by 6 bases, with 9 bases left in between. The CDR3 totals 14 residues. Germline lookup yields CDR1 SGHVS and CDR2 FNYEAQ. The CDR3 here is CASSLVREAGELFF. The CDR3 nucleotides read TGTGCCAGCAGCTTAGTCAGGGAGGCCGGGGAGCTGTTTTTT.

This clonotype was counted at least ten times. The V gene is TRBV28, the J gene TRBJ1-1, with D hard to call. Trimming took 2 bases from V and 0 from J, leaving 7 bases between them. Germline CDR1 MDHEN, CDR2 SYDVKM. The CDR3 covers 14 residues. The CDR3 region is CASSLISMNTEAFF. The CDR3, as DNA: TGTGCCAGCAGTTTAATCAGTATGAACACTGAAGCTTTCTTT.

At least ten counts were recorded for this clonotype. The genes are TRBV28 and TRBJ1-1; D is possibly TRBD1 (6 bases). The CDR3 has 13 amino acids. Germline CDR1 reads MDHEN; CDR2 reads SYDVKM. V gave up 6 bases and J gave up 4 bases, with 12 bases separating them. CDR3 sequence: CASSPGVITEAFF. The CDR3 DNA is TGTGCCAGCAGCCCAGGGGTTATCACTGAAGCTTTCTTT.

This clonotype was found many times. The chain joins TRBV30 to TRBJ1-1, with D perhaps matching TRBD1 (6 bases). CDR1 GTSNPN and CDR2 SVGIG come from the germline V gene (reference sequence). The V end lost 6 bases, the J end lost 0 bases, and 14 bases lay between the germline ends. The CDR3 totals 14 residues. The CDR3 DNA follows: TGTGCCTGCAAAAGTCAGGGGATGAACACTGAAGCTTTCTTT. This gives the protein CACKSQGMNTEAFF.

In this sample, this clonotype turned up many times. The chain combines TRBV7-9 with TRBJ2-6, with D unresolved. The V gene lost 10 bases and the J gene lost 4 bases, with 8 bases spanning the gap. This CDR3 comprises 12 residues. The germline gives CDR1 SEHNR, CDR2 FQNEAQ (reference sequence). In DNA, the CDR3 is TGTGCCACTGAGAGAGGGGCCAACGTCCTGACTTTC. Its protein is CATERGANVLTF. Full variable domain (missing parts from reference TRBV7-9 and TRBJ2-6): DTGVSQNPRHKITKRGQNVTFRCDPISEHNRLYWYRQTLGQGPEFLTYFQNEAQLEKSRLLSDRFSAERPKGSFSTLEIQRTEQGDSAMYLCATERGANVLTFGAGSRLTVL.

This clonotype was observed many times. This chain links TRBV10-3 with TRBJ2-1, with 7 bases that match TRBD2. The junction had 11 bases not matched to a gene; V was cut back by 6 bases and J by 9 bases. CDR3 size: 14 residues. The germline gives CDR1 ENHRY, CDR2 SYGVKD. The CDR3 region has the DNA TGTGCCATCAGCCCCACTAGCGTAAGGCGTGAGCAGTTCTTC. Translation gives CAISPTSVRREQFF.

Many counts were recorded for this clonotype. V is TRBV2 and J is TRBJ1-2; no clear D gene. V was cut by 6 bases and J by 7 bases, with 21 bases left in between. This CDR3 has 15 residues. Germline V gene lookup returns CDR1 SNHLY and CDR2 FYNNEI. The CDR3 spells CASSRGGGILGGYTF. In DNA form, the CDR3 reads TGTGCCAGCAGCCGCGGTGGAGGCATCTTAGGTGGCTACACCTTC.

With regard to this clonotype: Given a far larger clone just one base away, this is likely a sequencing read error. The rearrangement links TRBV6-4 to TRBJ2-7; D is possibly TRBD1 (6 bases). This CDR3 is 15 amino acids long. CDR1 is MRHNA, CDR2 SNTAGT, per germline. V was clipped by 9 bases and J by 1 base, with 19 bases between them. The CDR3 DNA reads TGTGCCAGTAAAACGGGACAAAGGAGATCCTACGAGCAGTACTTC. Residues: CASKTGQRRSYEQYF.

Comments on this clonotype: One base separates it from a far larger clone, so it is likely a read error. This chain uses TRBV6-4 with TRBJ1-5; 7 bases are a match to TRBD1. Germline V gives CDR1 MRHNA, CDR2 SNTAGT. The CDR3 runs 14 residues. This CDR3 is CASSYDRDNQPHHF. The CDR3 bases are TGTGCCAGCAGTTACGACAGGGACAATCAGCCCCATCATTTT.

With regard to this clonotype: A far larger clone lies a single base away; this is likely a read error. This chain joins TRBV5-1 and TRBJ2-5; D might be TRBD1 or TRBD2, each matching 5 bases. The J call is in doubt because the DNA end fits TRBJ2-1 better. This CDR3 has 13 amino acids. Germline loops: CDR1 SGHRS, CDR2 YFSETQ. The CDR3 nucleotides read TGCGCCAGCTGTGACCCGGGGCGGAATGAGCAGTTCTTC. Amino acids: CASCDPGRNEQFF.

This clonotype came up many times. The chain couples TRBV13 to TRBJ2-3, with 13 bases matching TRBD2. Germline trimming cut 4 bases from V and 6 bases from J; bases unmatched to any gene: 16. In germline, CDR1 is PRHDT, CDR2 FYEKMQ (reference sequence). The CDR3 is 19 residues long. The CDR3, as DNA: TGTGCCAGCAGCTCCCTTAAAGGACTAGCGGGAGCCCCATACGATACGCAGTATTTT. The encoded protein is CASSSLKGLAGAPYDTQYF.

Comment on this clonotype: A junction end diverges from the germline sequence, so it may reflect a read error. The chain is built from TRBV9 and TRBJ2-5; 10 bases fit TRBD2. The V gene's germline CDR1 is SGDLS and CDR2 YYNGEE. This CDR3 is 20 amino acids long. CDR3 nucleotides: TGTGCCAGCAGAGTAGCCCTAAGGGAGGAGCTAGCGGGGGACTCAGAGAACCAGTACTTC. Translating gives CASRVALREELAGDSENQYF.

This clonotype is deemed medium-sized. The V and J genes are TRBV28 and TRBJ1-6, with 7 bases identical to TRBD1. The CDR3 covers 12 residues. V gave up 8 bases and J gave up 10 bases; unmatched junction bases: 5. Germline lookup yields CDR1 MDHEN and CDR2 SYDVKM. CDR3 DNA: TGTGCCAGCGGAACAGGGGTCTCACCCCTCCACTTT. Its protein is CASGTGVSPLHF.

The genes are TRBV6-1 and TRBJ2-3; no firm D call. There are 15 residues in the CDR3. Deletions cut 2 bases from V and 2 bases from J, with 11 bases between. In germline, CDR1 is MNHNS, CDR2 SASEGT. CDR3 protein: CASSEMGWSTDTQYF. In DNA form, the CDR3 reads TGTGCCAGCAGTGAAATGGGTTGGTCCACAGATACGCAGTATTTT.

In the case of this clonotype: One end of the junction fails to match germline, which may point to a read error. This sequence joins TRBV20-1 and TRBJ2-2; D tentatively fits TRBD1 or TRBD2 (5 bases each). From germline, CDR1 is DFQATT and CDR2 SNEGSKA (reference sequence). The CDR3 consists of 14 residues. The CDR3 nucleotides read TGCAGTGTTAGAGATCTGCAGGGATCCGGGGACCTGTTTTTT. Protein sequence: CSVRDLQGSGDLFF.

This clonotype came up a few times. The chain employs TRBV5-4 and TRBJ2-5; 7 nucleotides match TRBD2. The CDR3 sequence is 14 residues long. Trimming at V came to 4 bases and at J to 2 bases, leaving 5 bases not matched to a gene. Germline V gene lookup returns CDR1 SGHNT and CDR2 YYREEE (reference sequence). As DNA, the CDR3 is TGTGCCAGCAGCGACGGGACTACACAAGAGACCCAGTACTTC. Residues: CASSDGTTQETQYF.

Of note for this clonotype: A read error is possible here, since a much larger clone lies one base away. The V call is TRBV5-6, the J call TRBJ2-7; D gene ambiguous. The CDR3 is 14 amino acids. Trimming took 6 bases from V and 4 from J, leaving 17 bases between them. The germline CDR1 and CDR2 sequences are SGHDT and YYEEEE. The CDR3 is CASTRIDGEYEQYF. The CDR3 DNA follows: TGTGCCAGCACCAGGATAGACGGAGAATACGAGCAGTACTTC.

Many counts were recorded for this clonotype. This sequence joins TRBV6-1 and TRBJ1-2; TRBD1 might be the D (5 bases). The CDR3 runs to 15 residues. With 4 bases removed from V and 5 bases from J, the gap between germline ends came to 17 bases. Germline CDR1 and CDR2: MNHNS and SASEGT. CDR3 sequence: CASSAGTVLKYGYTF. DNA of the CDR3: TGTGCCAGCAGTGCCGGGACCGTCCTAAAGTATGGCTACACCTTC.

The V gene is TRBV12-3 or TRBV12-4, the J gene TRBJ1-2; D is perhaps TRBD1 (6 bases). This CDR3 has 13 residues. V shed 1 base and J shed 14 bases, with 17 bases lying between them. The CDR3 DNA reads TGTGCCAGCAGTTTAGAGTCGGCAGGGGCTTCTACCTTC. This codes for CASSLESAGASTF.

The gene calls are TRBV2 and TRBJ2-4; D is ambiguous. The germline V gene has CDR1 SNHLY and CDR2 FYNNEI. The CDR3 extends over 14 amino acids. Trimming left V 2 bases short and J 1 base short, with 6 bases between. CDR3 region: CASSESSAKNIQYF. Written as DNA, the CDR3 is TGTGCCAGCAGTGAAAGTAGCGCCAAAAACATTCAGTACTTC.

This clonotype was picked up many times. The chain uses TRBV7-9 and TRBJ2-3; D is possibly TRBD2 (5 bases). V was shortened by 6 bases and J by 0 bases, with 13 bases between the two germline ends. In germline, CDR1 is SEHNR, CDR2 FQNEAQ (reference sequence). The CDR3 spans 15 residues. CDR3: CASSRRRLSTDTQYF. CDR3 coding DNA: TGTGCCAGCAGTAGGAGGCGACTAAGCACAGATACGCAGTATTTT.

This clonotype has a count of ten or more. The chain has TRBV5-1 and TRBJ2-3; maybe TRBD1 (7 bases). The V gene lost 2 bases and the J gene lost 2 bases, with 18 bases spanning the gap. Per the germline V gene, CDR1 is SGHRS and CDR2 is YFSETQ. CDR3 length: 17 amino acids. This CDR3 reads CASSFLAGQRLTDTQYF. DNA for the CDR3: TGCGCCAGCAGCTTTTTGGCGGGACAGAGACTCACAGATACGCAGTATTTT.

The CDR3 is CASSRADRRTREQYF. The DNA for the CDR3 is TGCGCCAGCAGCAGGGCGGACCGGAGAACTCGCGAGCAGTACTTC. V and J are TRBV5-1 and TRBJ2-7; D not resolved. This CDR3 comprises 15 residues. The V end was cut by 4 bases, the J end by 6 bases, with 20 bases between. Germline assignment: CDR1 SGHRS and CDR2 YFSETQ. Together with reference TRBV5-1 and TRBJ2-7, the CDR3 gives the full variable domain: KAGVTQTPRYLIKTRGQQVTLSCSPISGHRSVSWYQQTPGQGLQFLFEYFSETQRNKGNFPGRFSGRQFSNSRSEMNVSTLELGDSALYLCASSRADRRTREQYFGPGTRLTVT.

J is TRBJ1-6 and V is TRBV6-1; weak D call: TRBD1 (5 bases). The length of the CDR3 is 16 residues. Per germline, CDR1 MNHNS and CDR2 SASEGT. Trimming stripped 6 bases from V and 8 bases from J, with 20 bases between. The CDR3 DNA is TGTGCCAGCAGACCCCTCGAAGGGGAGTTGGATTCACCCCTCCACTTT. Its translation: CASRPLEGELDSPLHF.

With regard to this clonotype: This could be a read error, since a much larger clone is one nucleotide away. The conserved phenylalanine or tryptophan normally closing the CDR3 is absent here, so this likely arose from a read error. The rearrangement links TRBV6-2 or TRBV6-3 to TRBJ2-7; 7 positions match TRBD1. The CDR3 runs 19 residues. J lost 4 bases, V lost 0 bases, and 18 bases had no gene match. Germline assignment: CDR1 MNHEY and CDR2 SVGEGT. Here the CDR3 DNA reads TGTGCCAGCAGTTACTCCCTTACACGGATAAAGGGGGCTGCGTACGAGCAGTACCTC. It specifies CASSYSLTRIKGAAYEQYL.